Listed below are T cell receptor beta chains from one sample, sequenced in a study of T cells in Graves' hyperthyroidism and ophthalmopathy. MiXCR was run by TCRdb on the multiplex PCR reads, yielding one entry per CDR3 protein. Among under 350,000 distinct CDR3 sequences listed, roughly 13% were seen once. Sequencing was carried out using blood. These receptors all come from a woman between 40 and 55 years old with Graves' hyperthyroidism. CDR3s include the opening cysteine and the closing phenylalanine or tryptophan. Each record gives: CDR3 length, J gene, D gene, V gene, clone size, CDR3 protein, CDR3 DNA. A D gene is named only where the DNA matches it firmly. A clone size is listed for some rows: how often the clone was seen (once, few, many), or a class if it is expanded.

>16|TRBJ1-5|TRBD1|TRBV4-1|NA
CASSQTQGDPYQPQHF
TGCGCCAGCAGCCAAACACAGGGGGACCCCTATCAGCCCCAGCATTTT
>15|TRBJ2-7|NA|TRBV24-1|many
CATSTSRGGPHEQYF
TGTGCCACCAGTACCTCCAGGGGGGGTCCCCACGAGCAGTACTTC
>13|TRBJ2-3|NA|TRBV20-1|many
CSAPGTGTDTQYF
TGCAGTGCTCCCGGGACTGGCACAGATACGCAGTATTTT
>15|TRBJ1-2|TRBD1|TRBV9|many
CASSPGTGIAYGYTF
TGTGCCAGCAGCCCCGGGACAGGAATAGCCTATGGCTACACCTTC
>12|TRBJ1-1|NA|TRBV19|many
CASSKAGNEAFF
TGTGCCAGTAGTAAGGCGGGCAATGAAGCTTTCTTT
>15|TRBJ2-7|TRBD1|TRBV15|many
CATSRDPRGQYEQYF
TGTGCCACCAGCAGAGACCCCAGGGGGCAGTACGAGCAGTACTTC
>13|TRBJ2-1|NA|TRBV20-1|many
CSATGGEVNEQFF
TGCAGTGCTACCGGAGGGGAAGTCAATGAGCAGTTCTTC
>17|TRBJ2-4|NA|TRBV12-3/TRBV12-4|few
CASSSARGGVAKNIQYF
TGTGCCAGCAGTTCTGCCAGGGGCGGTGTAGCCAAAAACATTCAGTACTTC
>16|TRBJ2-1|NA|TRBV20-1|many
CSVGGGRLSSYNEQFF
TGCAGTGTAGGAGGAGGGCGGCTAAGCTCCTACAATGAGCAGTTCTTC
>14|TRBJ2-1|TRBD2|TRBV12-3/TRBV12-4|many
CASSSGTNYNEQFF
TGTGCCAGCAGTTCCGGGACTAACTACAATGAGCAGTTCTTC
>15|TRBJ2-1|TRBD2|TRBV7-8|many
CASSLVSGIYNEQFF
TGTGCCAGCAGCTTAGTTAGCGGGATTTACAATGAGCAGTTCTTC
>11|TRBJ1-1|NA|TRBV20-1|few
CSANFNTEAFF
TGCAGTGCTAATTTCAACACTGAAGCTTTCTTT
>13|TRBJ1-1|NA|TRBV29-1|many
CSVESQRDTEAFF
TGCAGCGTTGAAAGTCAGAGGGACACTGAAGCTTTCTTT
>16|TRBJ1-4|TRBD1|TRBV7-9|NA
CASSLWRQGPQEKLFF
TGTGCCAGCAGCTTATGGCGACAGGGCCCTCAGGAAAAACTGTTTTTT
>18|TRBJ2-1|TRBD2|TRBV12-5|many
CASGSSGTTSTSYNEQFF
TGTGCTAGTGGTTCTAGCGGGACCACCTCAACCTCCTACAATGAGCAGTTCTTC
>13|TRBJ2-1|NA|TRBV29-1|many
CSARPDWNNEQFF
TGCAGCGCCCGCCCGGACTGGAACAATGAGCAGTTCTTC
>13|TRBJ1-4|NA|TRBV6-1|NA
CASSEVALSLLFF
TGTGCCAGCAGTGAGGTGGCTCTTTCATTACTGTTTTTT
>11|TRBJ2-2|NA|TRBV7-9|few
CASSVLTELFF
TGTGCCAGCAGCGTTCTCACCGAGCTGTTTTTT
>16|TRBJ1-2|NA|TRBV28|many
CASSLGNPVLKGGYTF
TGTGCCAGCAGTTTAGGGAATCCCGTACTTAAGGGGGGCTACACCTTC
>14|TRBJ1-5|NA|TRBV28|many
CASSFPGSNQPQHF
TGTGCCAGCAGTTTCCCAGGATCTAATCAGCCCCAGCATTTT